What follows are 13 T cell receptor beta chains derived from one specimen sequenced in a study of T cells in women clearing cervical HPV infection. Here immunoSEQ multiplex PCR was the method, and the copy in TCRdb shows in-frame clones only, minus some. This listing includes about 32,000 clones. The material sequenced was blood buffy coat. Receptors were obtained from a woman between 18 and 70 years old with a cervical HPV16 infection that either progressed to CIN3+ or cleared (not recorded which).

Concerning this clone itself: The CDR3 end falls 3 residues outside the read, so it is completed with the germline J gene. J is TRBJ1-2 and V is TRBV19, with D possibly matching TRBD1 (5 bases). The CDR3 spans 16 residues. Looked up from germline, CDR1 is LNHDA and CDR2 is SQIVND (reference sequence). Partial CDR3 DNA: TGTGCCAGTAGTATCCTCGGGACTGTCGCTCCAGATACC. Its protein is CASSILGTVAPDT. From start to end, the CDR3 is CASSILGTVAPDTYTF. Full variable domain (remainder filled in from reference TRBV19 and TRBJ1-2): DGGITQSPKYLFRKEGQNVTLSCEQNLNHDAMYWYRQDPGQGLRLIYYSQIVNDFQKGDIAEGYSVSREKKESFPLTVTSAQKNPTAFYLCASSILGTVAPDTYTFGSGTRLTVV.

Concerning this clone: Read sequence stops 3 residues before the CDR3 end, and the germline J gene provides the missing end. The chain combines TRBV7-6 with TRBJ2-5; maybe TRBD1 (5 bases). The V end was cut by 3 bases, the J end by 2 bases, with 10 bases between. CDR3 length equals 14 residues. Germline V lookup: CDR1 SGHVS, CDR2 FNYEAQ. Partial CDR3 DNA: TGTGCCAGCAGCTTGCGAGACAGTCAAGAGACC. It encodes CASSLRDSQET. The whole CDR3 protein reads CASSLRDSQETQYF.

The CDR3 is CATSRPAGTDTQYF. The sequenced CDR3 bases are TGTGCCACCAGCAGGCCGGCGGGCACAGATACG. The J gene is TRBJ2-3, the V gene TRBV15; D uncertain. The read stops 3 residues short of the end of the CDR3; the missing end is completed from the germline J gene. The V gene lost 3 bases and the J gene lost 1 base, with 8 bases spanning the gap. Germline CDR1 and CDR2: LNHNV and YYDKDF (reference sequence). The CDR3 totals 14 residues. Full variable domain (remainder filled in from reference TRBV15 and TRBJ2-3): DAMVIQNPRYQVTQFGKPVTLSCSQTLNHNVMYWYQQKSSQAPKLLFHYYDKDFNNEADTPDNFQSRRPNTSFCFLDIRSPGLGDTAMYLCATSRPAGTDTQYFGPGTRLTVL.

To note about this clone: The read finishes 3 residues shy of the CDR3 end, and the germline J gene is used to complete it. This chain connects TRBV11-3 to TRBJ2-5; D gene ambiguous. The CDR3 has 11 amino acids. Germline V lookup: CDR1 SGHNT, CDR2 YENEEA. The CDR3 protein is CASSRTDTQYF. CDR3 bases read: TGTGCCAGCAGCCGTACAGATACC.

In the case of this clone: Read sequence stops 3 residues before the CDR3 end, and the germline J gene provides the missing end. The chain has TRBV11-2 and TRBJ1-6; 7 nucleotides align to TRBD1. V was clipped by 4 bases and J by 7 bases; unmatched bases: 7. The CDR3 contains 15 residues. Germline CDR1 SGHAT, CDR2 FQNNGV. The sequenced CDR3 bases are TGTGCCAGCAGCTCAGTCCGACAGGGAAATTCACCC. This translates into CASSSVRQGNSP. The complete CDR3 sequence is CASSSVRQGNSPLHF. Complete variable domain (other parts from reference TRBV11-2 and TRBJ1-6): EAGVAQSPRYKIIEKRQSVAFWCNPISGHATLYWYQQILGQGPKLLIQFQNNGVVDDSQLPKDRFSAERLKGVDSTLKIQPAKLEDSAVYLCASSSVRQGNSPLHFGNGTRLTVT.

Comment on this clone: Read coverage stops 3 residues before the CDR3 terminus; the germline J gene supplies the remainder. The rearrangement links TRBV6-2 or TRBV6-3 to TRBJ2-5; TRBD2 matches 7 bases. Germline V gene lookup returns CDR1 MNHEY and CDR2 SVGEGT. The CDR3 extends over 13 amino acids. The V and J ends lost 3 bases and 6 bases, in that order; junction bases with no gene match: 4. This CDR3 is CASSYGGSQTQYF. The sequenced part of the CDR3 DNA is TGTGCCAGCAGTTATGGCGGGAGCCAGACC.

On this clone: At the DNA level, this CDR3 is encoded by other sequences in the same sample as well. CDR3 sequence: CASSLVRGRNSPLHF. CDR3 DNA, as far as it was read: TGTGCCAGCAGCTTAGTCAGGGGACGGAATTCACCC. The chain employs TRBV11-2 and TRBJ1-6; D may be TRBD1 (6 bases). From the germline J gene comes the end of the CDR3, since the read stops 3 residues before it. CDR3 length: 15 residues. Germline CDR1 reads SGHAT; CDR2 reads FQNNGV. Trimming removed 1 base from V and 7 bases from J, with 11 bases in between.

In regard to this clone: The CDR3 end falls 3 residues outside the read, so it is completed with the germline J gene. The V gene is TRBV19, the J gene TRBJ2-4; D gene ambiguous. The CDR3 loop spans 12 amino acids. Germline CDR1 is LNHDA and CDR2 is SQIVND (reference sequence). The CDR3 loop is CASSIGHGGQYF. Incomplete CDR3 DNA: TGTGCCAGTAGTATAGGACACGGTGGT.

A remark on this clone: The read falls 3 residues short of the CDR3 end, and the missing part is taken from the germline J gene. The rearrangement uses TRBV29-1 and TRBJ1-2; possible D gene TRBD1, 6 bases. The germline V gene encodes CDR1 SQVTM and CDR2 ANQGSEA. The CDR3 consists of 13 residues. The V gene lost 1 base and the J gene lost 3 bases, with 9 bases spanning the gap. The CDR3 loop reads CSVEATGYYGYTF. The CDR3 DNA, read in part, is TGCAGCGTTGAAGCAACAGGGTACTATGGC. The variable domain in full, completed from reference TRBV29-1 and TRBJ1-2, reads SAVISQKPSRDICQRGTSLTIQCQVDSQVTMMFWYRQQPGQSLTLIATANQGSEATYESGFVIDKFPISRPNLTFSTLTVSNMSPEDSSIYLCSVEATGYYGYTFGSGTRLTVV.

With respect to this clone: The read stops 3 residues short of the end of the CDR3; the missing end is completed from the germline J gene. This chain joins TRBV6-1 and TRBJ2-5; a possible D gene is TRBD1 (6 bases). Germline CDR1 MNHNS, CDR2 SASEGT. The CDR3 extends over 15 amino acids. Trimming stripped 4 bases from V and 2 bases from J, with 14 bases between. The CDR3 region is CASSASDSLQETQYF. Incomplete CDR3 DNA: TGTGCCAGCAGTGCTTCGGACAGCCTACAAGAGACC.

A note on this clone: The CDR3 is cut off 3 residues early in the read; its end comes from the germline J gene. The V and J genes are TRBV2 and TRBJ1-1; possible D gene TRBD1, 5 bases. The CDR3 runs 13 residues. CDR1 and CDR2 (germline): SNHLY, FYNNEI. Trimming stripped 5 bases from V and 1 base from J, with 8 bases between. Partial CDR3 DNA: TGTGCCAGCAGTCGCAGGGAGAACACTGAA. Residues: CASSRRENTE. In full, the CDR3 is CASSRRENTEAFF. Full variable domain (rest looked up from reference TRBV2 and TRBJ1-1): EPEVTQTPSHQVTQMGQEVILRCVPISNHLYFYWYRQILGQKVEFLVSFYNNEISEKSEIFDDQFSVERPDGSNFTLKIRSTKLEDSAMYFCASSRRENTEAFFGQGTRLTVV.

As concerns this clone: The read finishes 3 residues shy of the CDR3 end, and the germline J gene is used to complete it. The rearrangement links TRBV19 to TRBJ2-2, with D possibly matching TRBD1 (6 bases). Germline CDR1 LNHDA, CDR2 SQIVND (reference sequence). The CDR3 is made up of 14 amino acids. CDR3 in amino acids: CASSPGELGEKLFF. The CDR3 DNA, read in part, is TGTGCCAGTAGTCCAGGGGAACTTGGGGAAAAG.

As for this clone: The read halts 3 residues ahead of the CDR3 end, with the missing end drawn from the germline J gene. V and J are TRBV15 and TRBJ2-3; D may be TRBD1 (5 bases). Germline V gene lookup returns CDR1 LNHNV and CDR2 YYDKDF (reference sequence). This CDR3 spans 15 amino acids. Trimming removed 2 bases from V and 3 bases from J, with 12 bases in between. Here the CDR3 reads CATSRFPAGTDTQYF. The covered CDR3 bases are TGTGCCACCAGCAGATTTCCGGCAGGGACAGATACG.